The rows below give T cell receptor beta chains drawn from one sample of a study of T cells in Graves' hyperthyroidism and ophthalmopathy. TCRdb re-called the multiplex PCR reads with MiXCR, one entry per CDR3 protein. This table has under 350,000 distinct CDR3 sequences, around 20% appearing once. Sequenced sample: blood. Receptors originate from a woman in her fifties or sixties with Graves' hyperthyroidism. Each CDR3 is given without its conserved first and last residue. The order of the fields is D gene, V gene, J gene, CDR3 protein. The D gene is left open where the match is weak.

d_call: TRBD2; v_call: TRBV12-3/TRBV12-4; j_call: TRBJ2-7; cdr3_aa: ASSPTSVGAYEQY
d_call: .; v_call: TRBV6-1; j_call: TRBJ2-7; cdr3_aa: ASSFDSFYEQY
d_call: .; v_call: TRBV28; j_call: TRBJ1-6; cdr3_aa: AIRGERSPLH
d_call: .; v_call: TRBV6-1; j_call: TRBJ2-5; cdr3_aa: ASSELTETQY
d_call: .; v_call: TRBV5-4; j_call: TRBJ2-2; cdr3_aa: ASSRTSGTNTGELF
d_call: .; v_call: TRBV2; j_call: TRBJ1-1; cdr3_aa: ASSEGRGLAEAF
d_call: TRBD1; v_call: TRBV5-1; j_call: TRBJ1-1; cdr3_aa: ASSGGTGISTEAF
d_call: .; v_call: TRBV19; j_call: TRBJ1-5; cdr3_aa: ASSIEAGRGNQPQH
d_call: TRBD2; v_call: TRBV7-2; j_call: TRBJ2-1; cdr3_aa: ASSPQTSGSFNEQF
d_call: .; v_call: TRBV12-3/TRBV12-4; j_call: TRBJ1-1; cdr3_aa: ASSPRGAGNTEAF
d_call: .; v_call: TRBV6-1; j_call: TRBJ1-2; cdr3_aa: ASSEGFLKYRSNGYT
d_call: TRBD2; v_call: TRBV10-2; j_call: TRBJ2-6; cdr3_aa: ASSEGRTSGTGANVLT
d_call: .; v_call: TRBV7-9; j_call: TRBJ2-3; cdr3_aa: ASSGGGGGADTQY
d_call: TRBD2; v_call: TRBV18; j_call: TRBJ2-2; cdr3_aa: ASSKGLAGNTGELF
d_call: .; v_call: TRBV4-1; j_call: TRBJ2-7; cdr3_aa: ASSQVVGGGYEQY
d_call: .; v_call: TRBV3-1; j_call: TRBJ2-5; cdr3_aa: ASSQDEAAETQY
d_call: TRBD1; v_call: TRBV19; j_call: TRBJ2-5; cdr3_aa: ASSMATGGIRETQY
d_call: .; v_call: TRBV15; j_call: TRBJ2-7; cdr3_aa: ATSRDWESSYEQY
d_call: TRBD2; v_call: TRBV11-2; j_call: TRBJ2-1; cdr3_aa: ASSHLAGAPNEQF
d_call: .; v_call: TRBV7-9; j_call: TRBJ1-3; cdr3_aa: ASRPRQGPSSGNTIY
d_call: .; v_call: TRBV5-1; j_call: TRBJ1-4; cdr3_aa: ASSQKQGGGEKLF